Included here is one T cell receptor (beta chain) sequence, with context. Via MiXCR, TCRdb re-called the PCR reads, giving one row per CDR3 protein. The repertoire includes about 320,000 distinct CDR3 sequences, roughly 23% of them detected once, and approximately 0.85% sits in the top ten. These data originate in a study of molecular identifiers for immune sequencing clone quantification. Overall study context: Replicates split RNA from approximately 20,000 or 100,000 naive CD8 cells five ways, and the researchers sequenced four portions.

The CD8+CD4-CCR7+CD45RA+ phenotype defined the sorted naive CD8 T cells. The CDR3 sequence is 13 residues long. V was pared by 2 bases and J by 6 bases, with 10 bases between. The germline V gene has CDR1 SQVTM and CDR2 ANQGSEA. This receptor was obtained from a human donor in good health. Some libraries in this study had Jurkat cell RNA spiked in. The sample consisted of naive CD8+ T cells from blood, with Jurkat cell RNA spiked in. Subset described: FACS-sorted CD8+CD4-CCR7+CD45RA+ naive T cells. The chain recombines TRBV29-1 with TRBJ2-2; TRBD1 might be the D (7 bases). As DNA, the CDR3 is TGCAGCGTTGAAACCAGGGGGGCCGGGGAGCTGTTTTTT. Its protein is CSVETRGAGELFF.